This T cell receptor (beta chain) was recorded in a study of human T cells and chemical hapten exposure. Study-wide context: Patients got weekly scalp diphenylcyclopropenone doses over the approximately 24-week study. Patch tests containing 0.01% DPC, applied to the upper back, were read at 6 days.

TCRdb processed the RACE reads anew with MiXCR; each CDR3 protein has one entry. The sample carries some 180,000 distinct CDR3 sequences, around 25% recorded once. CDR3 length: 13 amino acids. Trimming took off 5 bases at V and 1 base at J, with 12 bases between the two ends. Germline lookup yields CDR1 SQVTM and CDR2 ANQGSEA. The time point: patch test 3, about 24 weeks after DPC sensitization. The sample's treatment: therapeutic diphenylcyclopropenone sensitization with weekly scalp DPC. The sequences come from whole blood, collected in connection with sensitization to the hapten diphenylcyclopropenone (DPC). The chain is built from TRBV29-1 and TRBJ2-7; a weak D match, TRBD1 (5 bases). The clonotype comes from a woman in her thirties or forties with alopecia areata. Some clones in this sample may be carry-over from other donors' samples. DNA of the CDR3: TGCAGCGTTCAGGGCCGAATATCCTACGAGCAGTACTTC. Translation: CSVQGRISYEQYF.